A selection of T cell receptor beta chains follows, all from one sample in a study of T-cell memory formation after mild COVID-19. Each CDR3 protein is one row after TCRdb ran MiXCR on the 5' RACE reads. The repertoire holds about 450,000 distinct CDR3 sequences, with around 22% as singletons. The specimen sequenced was PBMCs or a T cell subset sorted from them (not recorded which). These receptor sequences come from an adult woman who had mild COVID-19 (a few samples of this study predate the infection). Cell type and time point are not known. CDR3s include the opening cysteine and the closing phenylalanine or tryptophan. D genes are given only for firm matches. Clone sizes are given selectively: once, few, many, or a class where the clone is expanded.

D: .; size: few; J: TRBJ2-1; V: TRBV27; CDR3: CASRGQFRTYNEQFF; DNA: TGTGCCAGCAGAGGACAGTTTCGAACCTACAATGAGCAGTTCTTC
D: .; size: .; J: TRBJ2-7; V: TRBV5-1; CDR3: CASSADEWGLVEQYF; DNA: TGCGCCAGCAGCGCGGATGAGTGGGGGTTGGTCGAGCAGTACTTC
D: .; size: few; J: TRBJ1-1; V: TRBV29-1; CDR3: CSVEDGSPRNPEAFF; DNA: TGCAGCGTTGAAGATGGGAGCCCCAGGAACCCTGAAGCTTTCTTT
D: .; size: few; J: TRBJ2-5; V: TRBV10-2; CDR3: CASSERRGRPGTQYF; DNA: TGCGCCAGCAGTGAGCGGAGAGGAAGGCCAGGGACCCAGTACTTC
D: .; size: .; J: TRBJ2-5; V: TRBV27; CDR3: CASSLIGRAETQYF; DNA: TGTGCCAGCAGTTTAATCGGGAGAGCCGAGACCCAGTACTTC
D: .; size: many; J: TRBJ1-1; V: TRBV7-7; CDR3: CASSLSLNTEAFF; DNA: TGTGCCAGCAGCTTAAGCCTGAACACTGAAGCTTTCTTT
D: TRBD1; size: .; J: TRBJ1-1; V: TRBV2; CDR3: CASRFDRGSTEAFF; DNA: TGTGCCAGCAGGTTCGACAGGGGGAGCACTGAAGCTTTCTTT
D: TRBD1; size: few; J: TRBJ2-2; V: TRBV29-1; CDR3: CSVGGQVNTGELFF; DNA: TGCAGCGTCGGGGGACAGGTGAACACCGGGGAGCTGTTTTTT
D: TRBD2; size: few; J: TRBJ2-1; V: TRBV9; CDR3: CASSVDGGGPTSEQFF; DNA: TGTGCCAGCAGCGTAGACGGGGGAGGGCCTACAAGTGAGCAGTTCTTC
D: .; size: .; J: TRBJ1-2; V: TRBV19; CDR3: CASGLSTHGYTF; DNA: TGTGCCAGTGGCCTTTCGACACATGGCTACACCTTC
D: TRBD2; size: .; J: TRBJ2-7; V: TRBV6-6; CDR3: CASSYASGSYEQYF; DNA: TGTGCCAGCAGTTACGCTAGCGGCTCCTACGAGCAGTACTTC
D: .; size: medium-sized; J: TRBJ2-1; V: TRBV3-2; CDR3: CASSQFGQGAYNEQFF; DNA: .
D: .; size: few; J: TRBJ1-2; V: TRBV20-1; CDR3: CSAPIRGREAPDYGYTF; DNA: TGCAGTGCCCCAATAAGGGGCAGGGAAGCCCCCGACTATGGCTACACCTTC
D: TRBD2; size: few; J: TRBJ2-1; V: TRBV20-1; CDR3: CSANLAGGYNEQFF; DNA: TGCAGTGCTAACCTAGCGGGAGGCTACAATGAGCAGTTCTTC
D: .; size: .; J: TRBJ1-2; V: TRBV5-1; CDR3: CASSFRDPAAGGGVGYTF; DNA: TGCGCCAGCAGCTTTCGGGACCCCGCCGCCGGTGGGGGCGTTGGCTACACCTTC
D: .; size: many; J: TRBJ2-3; V: TRBV29-1; CDR3: CSVDSAADTQYF; DNA: TGCAGCGTTGATTCGGCGGCAGATACGCAGTATTTT
D: .; size: few; J: TRBJ1-1; V: TRBV12-3/TRBV12-4; CDR3: CASSPGGINTEAFF; DNA: TGTGCCAGCAGCCCCGGAGGCATAAACACTGAAGCTTTCTTT
D: .; size: few; J: TRBJ2-2; V: TRBV2; CDR3: CASSEVWGNTGELFF; DNA: TGTGCCAGCAGTGAGGTTTGGGGTAACACCGGGGAGCTGTTTTTT
D: TRBD1; size: few; J: TRBJ2-5; V: TRBV7-9; CDR3: CASSYPTGGETQYF; DNA: TGTGCCAGCAGCTACCCGACAGGGGGAGAGACCCAGTACTTC
D: .; size: .; J: TRBJ2-3; V: TRBV20-1; CDR3: CSARDEGEPTDTQYF; DNA: TGCAGTGCTAGAGATGAGGGGGAACCCACAGATACGCAGTATTTT
D: .; size: few; J: TRBJ1-1; V: TRBV20-1; CDR3: CSARGGNEAFF; DNA: TGCAGTGCTAGGGGAGGGAATGAAGCTTTCTTT
D: TRBD2; size: few; J: TRBJ2-1; V: TRBV6-6; CDR3: CASSSLAGGLCNEQFF; DNA: TGTGCCAGCAGCTCCTTAGCGGGGGGGCTATGTAATGAGCAGTTCTTC
D: TRBD1; size: .; J: TRBJ2-3; V: TRBV9; CDR3: CASSVAPATGGTDTQYF; DNA: TGTGCCAGCAGCGTAGCCCCAGCCACAGGGGGCACAGATACGCAGTATTTT
D: .; size: .; J: TRBJ1-2; V: TRBV4-1; CDR3: CASSPLESGRRVYGYTF; DNA: TGCGCCAGCAGCCCCCTTGAGTCCGGAAGGCGGGTCTATGGCTACACCTTC
D: TRBD2; size: .; J: TRBJ2-5; V: TRBV12-3/TRBV12-4; CDR3: CASSVGLAGTQETQYF; DNA: TGTGCCAGCAGTGTCGGACTAGCGGGGACCCAAGAGACCCAGTACTTC
D: .; size: .; J: TRBJ1-5; V: TRBV7-2; CDR3: CASSLTTYQPQHF; DNA: TGTGCCAGCAGCCTTACTACGTATCAGCCCCAGCATTTT
D: .; size: many; J: TRBJ2-3; V: TRBV10-3; CDR3: CAISELGGITDTQYF; DNA: TGTGCCATCAGTGAATTGGGGGGAATCACAGATACGCAGTATTTT
D: TRBD1; size: .; J: TRBJ2-5; V: TRBV7-9; CDR3: CASSPQGALGTQYF; DNA: TGTGCCAGCAGCCCACAGGGGGCCTTAGGGACCCAGTACTTC
D: .; size: few; J: TRBJ2-7; V: TRBV27; CDR3: CASSRQLSLNEQYF; DNA: TGTGCCAGCAGTAGACAGCTTTCTCTGAACGAGCAGTACTTC
D: .; size: .; J: TRBJ2-7; V: TRBV27; CDR3: CASSFQPGEQYF; DNA: TGTGCCAGCAGTTTTCAGCCGGGCGAGCAGTACTTC
D: .; size: many; J: TRBJ2-1; V: TRBV9; CDR3: CASSVEDYNEQFF; DNA: TGTGCCAGCAGCGTAGAAGACTACAATGAGCAGTTCTTC
D: .; size: .; J: TRBJ2-1; V: TRBV21-1; CDR3: CASSNSGTSGSFNEQFF; DNA: TGTGCCAGCAGCAACTCCGGGACTAGCGGGAGTTTCAATGAGCAGTTCTTC
D: .; size: .; J: TRBJ2-7; V: TRBV6-5; CDR3: CASSPDTGFSYEQYF; DNA: TGTGCCAGCAGCCCCGACACAGGGTTCTCCTACGAGCAGTACTTC
D: .; size: few; J: TRBJ1-4; V: TRBV18; CDR3: CASSRPAGLKGTNEKLFF; DNA: TGTGCCAGCTCACGCCCAGCAGGGTTAAAAGGAACTAATGAAAAACTGTTTTTT
D: .; size: few; J: TRBJ2-5; V: TRBV6-5; CDR3: CASSYSSRWRETQYF; DNA: TGTGCCAGCAGTTACTCCTCGCGATGGAGAGAGACCCAGTACTTC
D: TRBD1; size: .; J: TRBJ2-5; V: TRBV6-5; CDR3: CASSFPGQGARETQYF; DNA: TGTGCCAGCAGTTTTCCGGGACAGGGGGCGAGGGAGACCCAGTACTTC
D: TRBD1; size: few; J: TRBJ2-1; V: TRBV5-1; CDR3: CASSQDRGLNNEQFF; DNA: TGCGCCAGCAGCCAGGACAGGGGACTGAACAATGAGCAGTTCTTC
D: TRBD1; size: .; J: TRBJ2-1; V: TRBV6-1; CDR3: CASSEYGTELYNEQFF; DNA: TGTGCCAGCAGTGAATACGGGACAGAACTCTACAATGAGCAGTTCTTC
D: .; size: few; J: TRBJ2-7; V: TRBV7-6; CDR3: CASSSGQEQYF; DNA: TGTGCCAGCAGCTCCGGACAGGAGCAGTACTTC
D: .; size: .; J: TRBJ2-1; V: TRBV7-6; CDR3: CASSAPSEVPQFF; DNA: TGTGCCAGCAGCGCTCCCTCCGAGGTGCCGCAGTTCTTC
D: TRBD2; size: .; J: TRBJ2-5; V: TRBV12-5; CDR3: CASGSAPTSGPQETQYF; DNA: TGTGCTAGTGGTTCCGCGCCGACTAGCGGGCCCCAAGAGACCCAGTACTTC
D: .; size: .; J: TRBJ2-2; V: TRBV6-5; CDR3: CASSYQFAGELFF; DNA: TGTGCCAGCAGTTATCAGTTCGCCGGGGAGCTGTTTTTT
D: TRBD1; size: few; J: TRBJ1-6; V: TRBV12-3/TRBV12-4; CDR3: CASRATGENSPLHF; DNA: TGTGCCAGCAGAGCGACAGGGGAAAATTCACCCCTCCACTTT
D: .; size: few; J: TRBJ1-6; V: TRBV15; CDR3: CATSRDLNNSPLHF; DNA: TGTGCCACCAGCAGAGACCTGAATAATTCACCCCTCCACTTT
D: TRBD2; size: .; J: TRBJ2-7; V: TRBV14; CDR3: CASSPIAGPYEQYF; DNA: TGTGCCAGCAGCCCAATAGCGGGACCCTACGAGCAGTACTTC
D: TRBD2; size: few; J: TRBJ2-7; V: TRBV7-9; CDR3: CASSLDLGGGPTYEQYF; DNA: TGTGCCAGCAGCTTAGATCTGGGCGGGGGGCCGACCTACGAGCAGTACTTC